What follows describes a single T cell receptor (beta chain). This receptor's antigen is unknown. Nothing much larger sits one base from this clone, and base qualities are not available. V is cut by 0 bases and J by 2 bases, and the space between the germline ends is 11 bases. The CDR3 contains 16 residues, cysteine and phenylalanine counted. Only the CDR3 part of the read is kept: 48 bases, read in frame from the first base. CDR1 LGHDT and CDR2 YNNKEL were looked up in the germline V gene (reference sequence). The sample comes from a study of T cells in tumors after PD-1 blockade (dated by TCRdb to about 2019). Study-level background: Patients with prior checkpoint blockade, systemic immunosuppressant use, or recent radiotherapy or other anti-cancer therapy within 4 weeks were excluded. Pembrolizumab 200 mg every 3 weeks or cemiplimab 350 mg every 2 weeks was administered to patients. RECIST version 1.1 was used to evaluate clinical response. To compare clonotypes in blood versus tumor, bulk TCR sequencing was run on roughly 11 peripheral blood samples drawn from about five patients. Paired single-cell RNA and TCR sequencing was performed on site-matched tumors from BCC or SCC patients before and after anti-PD-1 therapy. While on anti-PD-1 treatment, some of the patients also continued taking daily vismodegib 150 mg. Peripheral blood samples averaged approximately 100,000 TCR templates (range roughly 22,000-257,772) and around 35,000 unique clonotypes. General study outcomes and caveats: Where the novel T cell clones came from was not determined, and possible sources could include lymphoid organs or rare unexpanded clones inside the tumor or in the tumor periphery. Around 41% of tumor TCR clonotypes were found in blood, and some novel exhausted tumor clones appeared in pre-treatment blood, suggesting peripheral recruitment.

The meaning of the sample's time point label: before anti-PD-1 therapy. For bulk TCRbeta sequencing, genomic DNA was extracted from tumor biopsies or peripheral blood, and input amounts ranged from roughly 550 ng to 6,004 ng. Histologically proven advanced or metastatic basal or squamous cell carcinoma was present in all patients, all of whom were poor candidates for surgical resection. The basal cell carcinoma cohort was made up of some ten patients, and bulk tumor TCR sequencing was performed for 8 of these patients. The immunoSEQ platform was used to carry out deep TCRbeta sequencing. Per the original workflow: Only productive rearrangements were exported from the immunoSEQ Analyzer for further analysis. T cell phenotypes were assigned to bulk TCRbeta clonotypes by matching the clonotypes to single-cell RNA+TCR-seq clones with the same TCRbeta sequence. Tumor enrichment of a clone was calculated by dividing the clone's tumor frequency by the clone's PBMC frequency, both taken from bulk TCR sequencing. TCRs were sorted with GLIPH into specificity groups, meaning clusters of distinct TCRs that share CDR3 motifs and likely recognize common antigens. Sourced from immuneACCESS, this table was stored by TCRdb with only in-frame sequences that have V and J called. A share of the clones is absent; for the studies checked, an unresolved V gene accounts for under half, and the remainder has no known explanation. V and J calls and clone size are as listed in that table; D and trimming were resolved from the DNA. The sample includes around 49,000 clones, with 81% observed a single time. The ten largest clones represent roughly 4% of the sample.

The TCR was taken from a human donor with basal cell carcinoma. Rearrangement joined TRBV3-1 (or the pseudogene TRBV3-2) to TRBJ1-5, and possibly TRBD1, on 6 matching bases. Material: PBMCs, obtained before anti-PD-1 treatment. The CDR3 region has the sequence CASSQDAAGGNQPQHF. In nucleotide form, the sequence is TGTGCCAGCAGCCAAGATGCGGCAGGGGGCAATCAGCCCCAGCATTTT.